Following are 9 T cell receptor beta chains from one sample sequenced in a study of beta chain features in type 1 diabetes. Sequenced material consisted of expressed TCRB transcripts (all of the isolated RNA was reverse transcribed). The data were produced by immunoSEQ multiplex PCR, yet TCRdb's version contains in-frame clones alone and is incomplete. The sample has around 130,000 clones, over 15% seen once. No antigen has been identified for these receptors. Study results and caveats: Moderately but significantly shorter TCRB CDR3s were found in Type 1 diabetes patients in all four CD4+ subsets.

Sequenced input: central memory CD4+ T cells from blood. These receptors came from a young man with type 1 diabetes.

This sequence joins TRBV6-1 and TRBJ2-1; D unclear. The CDR3 covers 13 residues. Germline V lookup: CDR1 MNHNS, CDR2 SASEGT. The ends were cut back, 8 bases at V and 8 bases at J, with 16 bases in the middle. As DNA, the CDR3 is TGTGCCAGCCCTCGACCCGGTACAGATGAGCAGTTCTTC. The encoded protein is CASPRPGTDEQFF.

This clone was counted a few times. The rearrangement links TRBV7-2 to TRBJ1-2; D is unclear. The CDR3 is 14 amino acids. The V end lost 3 bases, the J end lost 4 bases, and 12 bases lay between the germline ends. Germline V gene lookup returns CDR1 SGHTA and CDR2 FQGNSA. The CDR3 region is CASSFPGNTYGYTF. In nucleotides, the CDR3 is TGTGCCAGCAGCTTCCCTGGGAACACCTATGGCTACACCTTC.

This clone came up a few times. The gene calls are TRBV15 and TRBJ2-3; D gene unclear. This CDR3 has 14 residues. V dropped 0 bases and J dropped 0 bases, with 4 bases sitting between them. Germline V gene data show CDR1 as LNHNV and CDR2 as YYDKDF (reference sequence). The DNA for the CDR3 is TGTGCCACCAGCAGAGAGCAGAGCACAGATACGCAGTATTTT. Protein product: CATSREQSTDTQYF. The entire variable domain, with the rest obtained from reference TRBV15 and TRBJ2-3, is as follows: DAMVIQNPRYQVTQFGKPVTLSCSQTLNHNVMYWYQQKSSQAPKLLFHYYDKDFNNEADTPDNFQSRRPNTSFCFLDIRSPGLGDTAMYLCATSREQSTDTQYFGPGTRLTVL.

This chain uses TRBV29-1 with TRBJ2-3; no reliable D call. CDR3 size: 14 residues. Germline CDR1 SQVTM, CDR2 ANQGSEA. The V and J ends lost 7 bases and 6 bases respectively, with 20 bases between them. Here the CDR3 DNA reads TGCAGCGCCCTCGGGCAGCCGCTGGGGGATACGCAGTATTTT. Amino acid sequence: CSALGQPLGDTQYF.

This clone was observed a handful of times. This chain connects TRBV30 to TRBJ1-2, with D possibly being TRBD1 (5 bases). Germline V gives CDR1 GTSNPN, CDR2 SVGIG (reference sequence). V dropped 4 bases and J dropped 4 bases, with 13 bases sitting between them. The CDR3 extends over 13 amino acids. The CDR3 sequence is CAWTPGGSYGYTF. The CDR3 coding sequence is TGTGCCTGGACCCCGGGGGGTAGCTATGGCTACACCTTC.

The chain recombines TRBV5-1 with TRBJ2-3, with 13 bases that match TRBD2. Germline assignment: CDR1 SGHRS and CDR2 YFSETQ. The V gene end was trimmed by 4 bases and the J gene end by 8 bases; junction bases not matched to a gene: 13. This CDR3 contains 17 residues. The CDR3 spells CASSVGLAGAKQGTQYF. Here the CDR3 DNA reads TGCGCCAGCAGCGTCGGACTAGCGGGGGCCAAACAGGGTACGCAGTATTTT.

This chain joins TRBV19 and TRBJ2-3; 7 nucleotides line up with TRBD1. Germline V gene data show CDR1 as LNHDA and CDR2 as SQIVND (reference sequence). CDR3 length equals 16 residues. Unmatched junction bases numbered 9, after V lost 3 bases and J lost 3 bases. The CDR3, as DNA: TGTGCCAGTAGTATTATACGAGGGGGCAGGACAGATACGCAGTATTTT. It is translated as CASSIIRGGRTDTQYF.

The chain joins TRBV29-1 to TRBJ2-1, with a possible D match to TRBD2 (5 bases). Germline CDR1 SQVTM, CDR2 ANQGSEA. Trimming took off 4 bases at V and 7 bases at J, with 14 bases between the two ends. The CDR3 is made up of 13 amino acids. This CDR3 reads CSVARGHSNEQFF. The CDR3 DNA is TGCAGCGTTGCGAGAGGGCATAGTAATGAGCAGTTCTTC.

The V and J genes are TRBV18 and TRBJ2-7; 7 positions match TRBD1. The trim removed 4 bases at V and 6 bases at J, leaving 9 bases unmatched. Germline CDR1 is KGHSH and CDR2 is LQKENI. CDR3 length: 14 amino acids. CDR3 sequence (DNA): TGTGCCAGCTCACGAGGGGGCGAAGGTCTCGAGCAGTACTTC. The encoded protein is CASSRGGEGLEQYF.